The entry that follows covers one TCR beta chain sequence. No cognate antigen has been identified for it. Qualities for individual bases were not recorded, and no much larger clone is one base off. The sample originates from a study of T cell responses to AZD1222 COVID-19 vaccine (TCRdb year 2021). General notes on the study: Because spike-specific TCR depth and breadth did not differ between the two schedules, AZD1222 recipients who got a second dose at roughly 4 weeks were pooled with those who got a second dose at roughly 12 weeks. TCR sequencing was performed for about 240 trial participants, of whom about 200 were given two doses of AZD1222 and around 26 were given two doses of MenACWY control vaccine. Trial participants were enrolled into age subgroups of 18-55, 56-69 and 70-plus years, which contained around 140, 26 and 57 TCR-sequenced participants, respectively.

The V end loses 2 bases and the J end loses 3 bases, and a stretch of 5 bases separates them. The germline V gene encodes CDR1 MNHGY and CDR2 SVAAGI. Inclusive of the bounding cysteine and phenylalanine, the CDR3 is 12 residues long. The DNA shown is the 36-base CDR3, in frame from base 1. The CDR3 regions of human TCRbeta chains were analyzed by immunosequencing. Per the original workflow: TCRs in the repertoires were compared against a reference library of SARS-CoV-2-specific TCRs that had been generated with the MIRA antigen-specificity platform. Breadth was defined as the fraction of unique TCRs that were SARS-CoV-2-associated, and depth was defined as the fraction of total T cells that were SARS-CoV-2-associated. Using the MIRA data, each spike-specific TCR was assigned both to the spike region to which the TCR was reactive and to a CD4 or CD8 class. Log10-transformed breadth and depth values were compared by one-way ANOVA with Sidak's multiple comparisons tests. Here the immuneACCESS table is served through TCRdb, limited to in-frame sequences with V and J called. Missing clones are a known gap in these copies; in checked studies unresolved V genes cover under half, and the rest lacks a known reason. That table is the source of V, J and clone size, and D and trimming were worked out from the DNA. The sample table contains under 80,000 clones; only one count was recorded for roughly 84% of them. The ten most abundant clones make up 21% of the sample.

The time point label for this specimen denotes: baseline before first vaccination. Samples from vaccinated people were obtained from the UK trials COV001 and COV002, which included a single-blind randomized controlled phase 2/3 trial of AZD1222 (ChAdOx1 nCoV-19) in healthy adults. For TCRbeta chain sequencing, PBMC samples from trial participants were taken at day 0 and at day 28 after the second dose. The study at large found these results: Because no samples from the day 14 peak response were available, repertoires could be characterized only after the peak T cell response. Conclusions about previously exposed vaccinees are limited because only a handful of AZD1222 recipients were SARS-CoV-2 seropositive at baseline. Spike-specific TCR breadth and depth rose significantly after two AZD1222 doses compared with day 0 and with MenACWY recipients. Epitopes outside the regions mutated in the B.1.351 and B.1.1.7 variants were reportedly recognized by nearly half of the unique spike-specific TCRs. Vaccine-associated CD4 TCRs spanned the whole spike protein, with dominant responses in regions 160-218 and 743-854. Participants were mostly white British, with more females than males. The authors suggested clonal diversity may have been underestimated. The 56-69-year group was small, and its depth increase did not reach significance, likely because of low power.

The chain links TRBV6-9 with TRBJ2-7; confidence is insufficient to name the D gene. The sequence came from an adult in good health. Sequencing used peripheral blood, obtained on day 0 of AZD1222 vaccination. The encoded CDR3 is CASSYKVYEQYF. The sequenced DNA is TGTGCCAGCAGTTATAAGGTCTACGAGCAGTACTTC.